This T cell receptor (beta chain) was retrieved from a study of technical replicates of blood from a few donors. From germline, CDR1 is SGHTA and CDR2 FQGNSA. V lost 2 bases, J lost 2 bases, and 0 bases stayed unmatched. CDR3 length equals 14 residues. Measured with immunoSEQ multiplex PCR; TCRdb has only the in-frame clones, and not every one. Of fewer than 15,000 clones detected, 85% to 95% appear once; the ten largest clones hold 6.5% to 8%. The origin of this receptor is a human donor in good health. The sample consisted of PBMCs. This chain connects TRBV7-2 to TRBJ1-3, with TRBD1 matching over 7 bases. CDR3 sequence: CASSLQGAGNTIYF. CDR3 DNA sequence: TGTGCCAGCAGCTTACAGGGGGCTGGAAACACCATATATTTT.